These T cell receptor beta chains were read from a single sample in a study of blood T cells in healthy people across ages. MiXCR was run by TCRdb on the 5' RACE reads, yielding one entry per CDR3 protein. The sample records over 1,500,000 distinct CDR3 sequences, 35% to 50% being singletons. The source material was blood. The origin of the receptors is a human donor in good health. Both conserved end residues are part of each CDR3. The order of the fields is D gene, J gene, V gene, CDR3 protein. A D gene is named only where the DNA matches it firmly.

TRBD1 | TRBJ2-1 | TRBV18 | CASSLLGGQGENEQFF
TRBD1 | TRBJ2-7 | TRBV10-3 | CASRDRVSYEQYF
TRBD1 | TRBJ2-1 | TRBV5-1 | CASSSRPGQGNNEQFF
NA | TRBJ2-2 | TRBV18 | CASSPVRAENTGELFF
TRBD2 | TRBJ2-1 | TRBV7-2 | CASSWYSGGEYNEQFF
TRBD1 | TRBJ2-1 | TRBV2 | CASSDGTGTGEQFF
TRBD2 | TRBJ2-5 | TRBV4-2 | CASSQEPLAGAIQETQYF
NA | TRBJ2-6 | TRBV15 | CATSGGLGANVLTF
TRBD1 | TRBJ2-5 | TRBV12-3/TRBV12-4 | CASTPGGAQEETQYF
TRBD1 | TRBJ1-1 | TRBV12-5 | CASGFNTPGQGTEAFF
NA | TRBJ1-5 | TRBV4-3 | CASSQDVAATGLGDQPQHF
NA | TRBJ1-5 | TRBV28 | CASSHRGEAPREPQHF
NA | TRBJ1-2 | TRBV29-1 | CSVVTGRRGYTF
NA | TRBJ1-1 | TRBV15 | CATSRDLGGYTEAFF
NA | TRBJ1-6 | TRBV4-3 | CASSRLTADNSPLHF
NA | TRBJ2-7 | TRBV12-3/TRBV12-4 | CASSFGPTEQYF
NA | TRBJ2-7 | TRBV10-3 | CAISSWRSGSYEQYF
NA | TRBJ1-5 | TRBV12-3/TRBV12-4 | CASSLALSGPQHF
NA | TRBJ1-2 | TRBV6-5 | CASSYTVKNYGYTF
NA | TRBJ1-2 | TRBV6-5 | CASSPPLSGRRGYTF
TRBD1 | TRBJ1-1 | TRBV6-2/TRBV6-3 | CASSYPIPTGGRTEAFF
TRBD2 | TRBJ2-5 | TRBV20-1 | CSITGVGAGAHQETQYF
NA | TRBJ2-7 | TRBV9 | CASSEGRAPGGVQDF
NA | TRBJ2-1 | TRBV7-9 | CASLKTYNEQFF
NA | TRBJ1-1 | TRBV29-1 | CSVEVGGSNTEAFF
TRBD1 | TRBJ1-2 | TRBV5-1 | CASSSEGTGTGYTF
NA | TRBJ1-4 | TRBV7-6 | CASRNRRTRRRAGSIGDEELFF
NA | TRBJ1-1 | TRBV20-1 | CSARRGQNTEAFF
TRBD1 | TRBJ1-5 | TRBV7-9 | CASSLGSGGNPSNQPQHF
TRBD1 | TRBJ2-7 | TRBV28 | CASSLYGQGRYEQYF
NA | TRBJ2-5 | TRBV12-3/TRBV12-4 | CASSSEHTGRWGETQYF
TRBD1 | TRBJ1-1 | TRBV3-1 | CASSFRGAAAFF
NA | TRBJ2-7 | TRBV7-2 | CASSLKPHGGSSSYEQYF
NA | TRBJ2-5 | TRBV11-2 | CASTTELLASATQYF
TRBD2 | TRBJ2-7 | TRBV10-3 | CAISEEGLAGYEQYF